Shown below are 13 T cell receptor beta chains from a single sample sequenced in a study of blood T cell repertoires in COVID-19. Assay: immunoSEQ multiplex PCR; the TCRdb copy retains only in-frame clones and omits some. The sample holds roughly 100,000 clones; roughly 82% are singletons and the top ten take around a quarter. Material for sequencing was peripheral blood. Receptor source: a man in his fifties or sixties with acute or convalescent COVID-19.

This clone was observed a single time. The gene calls are TRBV25-1 and TRBJ1-5; 11 bases align to TRBD1. The CDR3 has 14 residues. From germline, CDR1 is MGHDK and CDR2 SYGVNS. With 4 bases clipped from V and 13 bases from J, the junction kept 9 bases outside the gene matches. This CDR3 reads CASSGGTGGLPQHF. The CDR3 nucleotides are TGTGCCAGCAGTGGGGGGACAGGGGGACTTCCACAGCATTTT.

The chain combines TRBV19 with TRBJ2-2; D might be TRBD1 (5 bases). V shed 6 bases and J shed 0 bases, with 14 bases lying between them. Germline loops: CDR1 LNHDA, CDR2 SQIVND (reference sequence). The CDR3 extends over 16 amino acids. The CDR3 is CASRLRDSANTGELFF. The CDR3 region has the DNA TGTGCCAGTAGACTCCGAGACAGTGCGAACACCGGGGAGCTGTTTTTT.

The chain couples TRBV19 to TRBJ2-1; 7 nucleotides align to TRBD2. J gave up 7 bases and V 3 bases, and 15 bases lay outside the gene matches. CDR3 size: 17 residues. Germline loops: CDR1 LNHDA, CDR2 SQIVND (reference sequence). This CDR3 reads CASSIKQAGIGGNEQFF. CDR3 coding DNA: TGTGCCAGTAGTATCAAACAAGCGGGAATCGGGGGGAATGAGCAGTTCTTC.

The genes are TRBV4-3 and TRBJ2-5; D may be TRBD2 (6 bases). V was cut by 5 bases and J by 5 bases, with 12 bases left in between. The CDR3 loop spans 13 amino acids. CDR1 is LGHNA, CDR2 YSLEER, per germline. The CDR3 DNA follows: TGCGCCAGCAGCAGCCGGGACTGGGAGACCCAGTACTTC. Translation gives CASSSRDWETQYF.

This clone has a single count. This chain links TRBV18 with TRBJ2-2, with unresolved D. V shed 0 bases and J shed 5 bases, with 7 bases lying between them. The CDR3 contains 14 residues. Germline values: CDR1 KGHSH, CDR2 LQKENI. The CDR3 reads CASSPPVRTGELFF. The CDR3 bases are TGTGCCAGCTCACCACCGGTGAGGACCGGGGAGCTGTTTTTT. Supplemented by reference TRBV18 and TRBJ2-2, the full variable domain reads NAGVMQNPRHLVRRRGQEARLRCSPMKGHSHVYWYRQLPEEGLKFMVYLQKENIIDESGMPKERFSAEFPKEGPSILRIQQVVRGDSAAYFCASSPPVRTGELFFGEGSRLTVL.

J is TRBJ2-3 and V is TRBV5-1; 7 positions match TRBD2. Germline trimming cut 4 bases from V and 2 bases from J; bases unmatched to any gene: 13. Germline V gives CDR1 SGHRS, CDR2 YFSETQ. The CDR3 is made up of 17 amino acids. The CDR3 region has the DNA TGCGCCAGCAGCATTGGACTGGCTAGCGGAGACACAGATACGCAGTATTTT. Its protein product is CASSIGLASGDTDTQYF.

The sample holds one count of this clone. This chain links TRBV28 with TRBJ2-7; D may be TRBD2 (7 bases). Trimming took 6 bases from V and 1 from J, leaving 16 bases between them. This CDR3 is 15 amino acids long. Germline V lookup: CDR1 MDHEN, CDR2 SYDVKM. This CDR3 is CASRQPAGTSYEQYF. In nucleotides, the CDR3 is TGTGCCAGCAGGCAGCCAGCGGGGACATCCTACGAGCAGTACTTC.

This chain links TRBV2 with TRBJ2-1, with D uncertain. The CDR3 runs to 14 residues. V lost 5 bases and J lost 4, with 12 bases in between. The germline V gene encodes CDR1 SNHLY and CDR2 FYNNEI. The CDR3 region is CASSFKTFYNEQFF. The DNA of the CDR3 is TGTGCCAGCAGTTTTAAGACATTTTACAATGAGCAGTTCTTC.

The chain couples TRBV10-3 to TRBJ2-1, with TRBD1 matching 7 bases. V lost 6 bases and J lost 0; bases outside the gene matches: 8. CDR1 is ENHRY and CDR2 is SYGVKD in the germline V gene. CDR3 length: 16 amino acids. For the CDR3, the DNA is TGTGCCATCAGGGGGACAGCCCTGAGCTCCTACAATGAGCAGTTCTTC. Encoded protein: CAIRGTALSSYNEQFF.

V and J are TRBV27 and TRBJ2-5; TRBD1 agrees at 7 bases. The germline gives CDR1 MNHEY, CDR2 SMNVEV (reference sequence). The CDR3 has 12 amino acids. Trimming took 2 bases from V and 7 from J; bases not matched to a gene: 1. CDR3 nucleotides: TGTGCCAGCAGTTTACCAGGGGGGACCCAGTACTTC. Amino acids: CASSLPGGTQYF.

The rearrangement uses TRBV5-6 and TRBJ2-2, with D perhaps matching TRBD2 (5 bases). The CDR3 sequence is 15 residues long. Germline V gives CDR1 SGHDT, CDR2 YYEEEE. V lost 2 bases to trimming and J lost 8 bases, with 16 bases between them. CDR3 sequence: CASSLSPGKGGELFF. The DNA for the CDR3 is TGTGCCAGCAGCTTAAGTCCCGGGAAAGGAGGGGAGCTGTTTTTT.

V and J are TRBV6-5 and TRBJ1-6, with D unclear. This CDR3 has 11 amino acids. Germline assignment: CDR1 MNHEY and CDR2 SVGAGI. V lost 6 bases and J lost 8, with 5 bases in between. DNA of the CDR3: TGTGCCAGCAGCCGGGATTCACCCCTCCACTTT. This translates into CASSRDSPLHF.

This clone appeared a single time. V and J are TRBV30 and TRBJ1-6; TRBD1 matches at 9 bases. With V trimmed by 5 bases and J by 5 bases, 7 bases remained unmatched. The CDR3 sequence is 15 residues long. Germline V gene lookup returns CDR1 GTSNPN and CDR2 SVGIG (reference sequence). Here the CDR3 reads CAWAWRDRDNSPLHF. CDR3 DNA: TGTGCCTGGGCGTGGAGGGACAGGGATAATTCACCCCTCCACTTT.